This TCR beta chain was retrieved from a study of T cell responses to AZD1222 COVID-19 vaccine. The CDR3 runs to 15 residues. V dropped 3 bases and J dropped 8; count of bases not matched to a gene: 6. Germline values: CDR1 SGHTA, CDR2 FQGNSA. Here immunoSEQ multiplex PCR was the method, and the copy in TCRdb shows in-frame clones only, minus some. The sample contains 100,000 to 150,000 clones, 90% of which appear only once. The TCR originated in an adult in good health. The sample here was peripheral blood, taken on day 0 of AZD1222 vaccination. The rearrangement uses TRBV7-2 and TRBJ1-4; the match to TRBD1 covers 10 bases. CDR3 bases: TGTGCCAGCAGCTTCGTGGGACAGGGGCAGGAAAAACTGTTTTTT. Translation: CASSFVGQGQEKLFF. Based on the CDR3 plus reference TRBV7-2 and TRBJ1-4, the full variable domain is GAGVSQSPSNKVTEKGKDVELRCDPISGHTALYWYRQSLGQGLEFLIYFQGNSAPDKSGLPSDRFSAERTGGSVSTLTIQRTQQEDSAVYLCASSFVGQGQEKLFFGSGTQLSVL.